This is a list of T cell receptor beta chains from one sample in a study of metastatic and nonmetastatic thyroid tumors. TCRdb re-called the PCR reads via MiXCR. The sample has about 15,000 clones, approximately 23% seen once. Input material: tumor tissue. All receptors come from a female donor with papillary thyroid cancer or a benign thyroid nodule (not recorded which). Some clones in this sample may be carry-over from other donors' samples. Each CDR3 is given with its conserved first and last residue. Clone size is not always given. Where it is, it says once, few, many or a class for expanded clones.

medium-sized,TRBJ2-7,TRBV20-1,CSARSDPSYEQYF
NA,TRBJ2-3,TRBV19,CASRYGPSGSDTQYF
NA,TRBJ1-2,TRBV11-3,CASSEGQMDYGYTF
few,TRBJ2-7,TRBV6-1,CASTPFSGYKQYF
NA,TRBJ2-7,TRBV5-8,CASSRTYEQYF
once,TRBJ1-3,TRBV7-8,CASSLGGRGVSGNTIYF
few,TRBJ2-7,TRBV6-2/TRBV6-3,CASSWLAGDEQYF
medium-sized,TRBJ2-7,TRBV28,CASSKGQGARYEQYF
many,TRBJ1-1,TRBV30,CAWSVRGRGRRNTEAFF
NA,TRBJ2-2,TRBV19,CASSKAEGEFGELFF
many,TRBJ2-7,TRBV7-8,CASSLGLSYEQYF
many,TRBJ1-4,TRBV11-2,CASSPWVSGREKLFF
many,TRBJ2-7,TRBV27,CASSPRSGHYEQYF
medium-sized,TRBJ1-1,TRBV19,CASSMPGTEAFF
medium-sized,TRBJ2-7,TRBV28,CASWVDGSYEQYF
NA,TRBJ2-7,TRBV5-1,CASSLDRVLYEQYF
NA,TRBJ1-6,TRBV11-2,CASSLEVYNSPLHF
NA,TRBJ1-6,TRBV2,CASSEQGAYSPLHF